These 28 T cell receptor beta chains originate from one sample sequenced in a study of radiotherapy plus CTLA-4 blockade in lung cancer. Measured with immunoSEQ multiplex PCR; TCRdb has only the in-frame clones, and not every one. The repertoire holds 80,000 to 95,000 clones, with roughly four fifths as singletons. The starting material was peripheral blood, obtained from a patient treated with radiotherapy plus ipilimumab. Receptor source: a human donor with non-small cell lung cancer who had stable disease on radiotherapy plus ipilimumab.

This chain connects TRBV11-2 to TRBJ2-1, with TRBD2 matching over 10 bases. Losses at the gene ends were 1 base for V and 8 bases for J; bases not matched to a gene: 8. The length of the CDR3 is 16 residues. Germline CDR1 reads SGHAT; CDR2 reads FQNNGV. For the CDR3, the DNA is TGTGCCAGCAGCTTAGTCCATGGACTAGCGGTATATGAGCAGTTCTTC. It specifies CASSLVHGLAVYEQFF.

For this clone: Germline is not matched at one junction end, which may reflect a read error. The gene calls are TRBV6-5 and TRBJ2-1; 8 bases are shared with TRBD2. Germline-derived CDR1 and CDR2 are MNHEY and SVGAGI. This CDR3 region has 14 residues. The CDR3 coding sequence is TGTGCCAGCAGACCCGAATTGCCGGGACTAGGCTCGATCTTC. This gives the protein CASRPELPGLGSIF.

This clone was picked up a small number of times. The chain uses TRBV27 and TRBJ2-7, with D perhaps matching TRBD1 or TRBD2 (6 bases each). CDR1 MNHEY and CDR2 SMNVEV come from the germline V gene (reference sequence). The CDR3 loop spans 13 amino acids. V was pared by 2 bases and J by 6 bases, with 11 bases between. In DNA form, the CDR3 reads TGTGCCAGCAGTTTAAGGGGGGCGGGCGAGCAGTACTTC. As protein: CASSLRGAGEQYF.

The chain employs TRBV6-5 and TRBJ2-1; TRBD1 is a possible D gene (5 bases). Germline V gene lookup returns CDR1 MNHEY and CDR2 SVGAGI. The CDR3 contains 15 residues. V was shortened by 0 bases and J by 6 bases, with 12 bases between the two germline ends. CDR3 residues: CASSYSRTRGNEQFF. The CDR3 DNA follows: TGTGCCAGCAGTTACTCCCGGACAAGAGGCAATGAGCAGTTCTTC.

In its sample, this clone was seen once. This chain links TRBV5-4 with TRBJ2-7; 10 nucleotides line up with TRBD2. CDR1 is SGHNT, CDR2 YYREEE, per germline (reference sequence). Germline trimming cut 3 bases from V and 4 bases from J; bases unmatched to any gene: 10. CDR3 size: 16 residues. CDR3 sequence: CASSWGGLAGAYEQYF. The CDR3 bases are TGTGCCAGCAGCTGGGGTGGGCTAGCGGGGGCGTACGAGCAGTACTTC.

The table lists this clone with a few counts. The rearrangement uses TRBV7-3 and TRBJ2-3; D gene ambiguous. The V end lost 1 base, the J end lost 4 bases, and 6 bases lay between the germline ends. CDR3 length equals 13 residues. Per the germline V gene, CDR1 is SGHTA and CDR2 is FQGTGA. CDR3 loop: CASSLRRADTQYF. The CDR3 DNA is TGTGCCAGCAGCTTAAGACGGGCAGATACGCAGTATTTT.

The chain recombines TRBV5-1 with TRBJ2-7; D is possibly TRBD2 (6 bases). Germline CDR1 is SGHRS and CDR2 is YFSETQ. Trimming removed 4 bases at V and 9 bases at J, with 17 bases between. This CDR3 is built from 13 residues. The CDR3 nucleotides read TGCGCCAGCAGCACTGGGACTCCGCCTGTGCAGTACTTC. Translation: CASSTGTPPVQYF.

The rearrangement joins TRBV7-2 to TRBJ1-2; possibly TRBD1 for D (5 bases). V lost 5 bases, J lost 1 base, and 17 bases lay in between. The CDR3 runs to 16 residues. Germline CDR1 reads SGHTA; CDR2 reads FQGNSA. The DNA of the CDR3 is TGTGCCAGCAGCCCCGGGCAGGGCTCATATAACTATGGCTACACCTTC. It yields the protein CASSPGQGSYNYGYTF.

J is TRBJ2-7 and V is TRBV27, with D maybe TRBD1 (6 bases). The CDR3 loop spans 16 amino acids. Trimming cost V 3 bases and J 7 bases, with 22 bases left between them. Germline lookup yields CDR1 MNHEY and CDR2 SMNVEV (reference sequence). CDR3 in DNA: TGTGCCAGCAGTTTGGTTCGGCCGAAGCAAGGGGGAGAGCAGTACTTC. Its protein is CASSLVRPKQGGEQYF.

V usage is TRBV27 and J usage is TRBJ2-1; 11 nucleotides agree with TRBD2. Germline V gene lookup returns CDR1 MNHEY and CDR2 SMNVEV (reference sequence). V was pared by 2 bases and J by 5 bases, with 11 bases of the junction left unmatched. The CDR3 covers 18 residues. The CDR3 DNA is TGTGCCAGCAGTTTAGGAACGCTAGCGGGGGGAATTAACAATGAGCAGTTCTTC. This encodes CASSLGTLAGGINNEQFF.

The rearrangement links TRBV5-6 to TRBJ2-3, with D uncertain. CDR3 length equals 12 residues. The ends were cut back, 0 bases at V and 7 bases at J, with 6 bases in the middle. CDR1 and CDR2 from the germline V gene are SGHDT and YYEEEE. In DNA, the CDR3 is TGTGCCAGCAGCTTGGTAGCAAATACGCAGTATTTT. This sequence encodes CASSLVANTQYF.

In nucleotides, the CDR3 is TGTGCCAGCAGTCCCGGAGGGCGGTACGAGACCCAGTACTTC. Translated, it gives CASSPGGRYETQYF. V gene TRBV28 combines with J gene TRBJ2-5; D might be TRBD2 (6 bases). Germline CDR1 is MDHEN and CDR2 is SYDVKM. CDR3 length: 14 residues. V was pared by 5 bases and J by 5 bases, with 15 bases between. Together with reference TRBV28 and TRBJ2-5, the CDR3 gives the full variable domain: DVKVTQSSRYLVKRTGEKVFLECVQDMDHENMFWYRQDPGLGLRLIYFSYDVKMKEKGDIPEGYSVSREKKERFSLILESASTNQTSMYLCASSPGGRYETQYFGPGTRLLVL.

The gene calls are TRBV7-8 and TRBJ2-5; 11 bases are shared with TRBD2. The CDR3 has 16 residues. Germline lookup yields CDR1 SGHVS and CDR2 FQNEAQ. V lost 4 bases and J lost 5; bases outside the gene matches: 9. CDR3 in DNA: TGTGCCAGCAGCTCAGTAGCGGGGGGGCCGGAGGAGACCCAGTACTTC. It specifies CASSSVAGGPEETQYF.

This rearrangement joins TRBV5-1 to TRBJ2-1, with 14 bases matching TRBD2. The germline V gene encodes CDR1 SGHRS and CDR2 YFSETQ. Losses at the gene ends were 0 bases for V and 5 bases for J; bases not matched to a gene: 4. The CDR3 has 17 residues. The CDR3 DNA sequence: TGCGCCAGCAGCTTGGTGACTAGCGGGAGGGCTAACAATGAGCAGTTCTTC. This gives the protein CASSLVTSGRANNEQFF. Full variable domain (outside the CDR3, taken from reference TRBV5-1 and TRBJ2-1): KAGVTQTPRYLIKTRGQQVTLSCSPISGHRSVSWYQQTPGQGLQFLFEYFSETQRNKGNFPGRFSGRQFSNSRSEMNVSTLELGDSALYLCASSLVTSGRANNEQFFGPGTRLTVL.

The genes are TRBV6-4 and TRBJ1-2; D not certain. CDR3 length: 19 residues. V lost 0 bases, J lost 4 bases, and 24 bases lay in between. CDR1 is MRHNA and CDR2 is SNTAGT in the germline V gene. The CDR3 loop reads CASSDSRAGFKSPPYGYTF. CDR3 sequence (DNA): TGTGCCAGCAGTGACTCGAGGGCGGGGTTCAAGTCCCCCCCCTATGGCTACACCTTC.

The CDR3 bases are TGTGCCAGTAATGGGAGGTCTAGGGTTCACACTGAAGCTTTCTTT. This translates into CASNGRSRVHTEAFF. This rearrangement joins TRBV19 to TRBJ1-1; D unclear. V was shortened by 7 bases and J by 3 bases, with 18 bases between the two germline ends. Germline V gene data show CDR1 as LNHDA and CDR2 as SQIVND (reference sequence). The CDR3 spans 15 residues.

Remarks on this clone: Distinct nucleotide sequences in the sample also encode this CDR3. V gene TRBV30 combines with J gene TRBJ1-2, with a weak D call TRBD1 (6 bases). This CDR3 contains 14 residues. V lost 3 bases to trimming and J lost 6 bases, with 17 bases between them. Germline assignment: CDR1 GTSNPN and CDR2 SVGIG (reference sequence). The CDR3 reads CAWSLLQGKDGYTF. DNA of the CDR3: TGTGCCTGGAGCCTACTGCAGGGGAAGGATGGCTACACCTTC. The full variable domain, completed using reference TRBV30 and TRBJ1-2, is SQTIHQWPATLVQPVGSPLSLECTVEGTSNPNLYWYRQAAGRGLQLLFYSVGIGQISSEVPQNLSASRPQDRQFILSSKKLLLSDSGFYLCAWSLLQGKDGYTFGSGTRLTVV.

The chain recombines TRBV20-1 with TRBJ2-7, with D hard to call. Looked up from germline, CDR1 is DFQATT and CDR2 is SNEGSKA (reference sequence). The CDR3 covers 10 residues. V was pared by 3 bases and J by 3 bases, with 3 bases between. The CDR3 loop is CSASYYEQYF. CDR3 nucleotides: TGCAGTGCTAGTTACTACGAGCAGTACTTC.

This rearrangement joins TRBV7-2 to TRBJ2-3; D possibly corresponds to TRBD2 (6 bases). Trimming pared 3 bases from V and 0 bases from J, leaving 10 bases between. CDR1 is SGHTA, CDR2 FQGNSA, per germline. The CDR3 covers 15 residues. CDR3 in DNA: TGTGCCAGCAGCTTCGAGCGGGCTAGCACAGATACGCAGTATTTT. Translated, it gives CASSFERASTDTQYF.

This clone was seen more than once but under ten times. The chain has TRBV18 and TRBJ2-5; unclear D gene. The germline V and J ends were trimmed by 0 bases and 4 bases, with 3 bases remaining between them. This CDR3 contains 12 residues. Germline-derived CDR1 and CDR2 are KGHSH and LQKENI. The CDR3 bases are TGTGCCAGCTCACCACCGGCAGAGACCCAGTACTTC. Translating it yields CASSPPAETQYF. Looking up the rest from reference TRBV18 and TRBJ2-5 gives the full variable domain: NAGVMQNPRHLVRRRGQEARLRCSPMKGHSHVYWYRQLPEEGLKFMVYLQKENIIDESGMPKERFSAEFPKEGPSILRIQQVVRGDSAAYFCASSPPAETQYFGPGTRLLVL.

The CDR3 DNA sequence: TGTGCCAGCAGCTTAACGGGGGGGTCCTACAATGAGCAGTTCTTC. Its protein product is CASSLTGGSYNEQFF. The genes are TRBV9 and TRBJ2-1; 8 bases fit TRBD2. CDR3 length equals 15 residues. V was pared by 4 bases and J by 1 base, with 4 bases of the junction left unmatched. Germline V gives CDR1 SGDLS, CDR2 YYNGEE.

J is TRBJ2-7 and V is TRBV4-2, with D unresolved. Trimming took 0 bases from V and 0 from J, leaving 12 bases between them. Germline V gene lookup returns CDR1 LGHNA and CDR2 YNFKEQ. CDR3 length: 16 residues. CDR3 region: CASSQDPPSGSYEQYF. The CDR3 bases are TGTGCCAGCAGCCAAGATCCCCCTAGTGGCTCCTACGAGCAGTACTTC.

This chain links TRBV5-1 with TRBJ2-1, with D maybe TRBD2 (6 bases). Germline values: CDR1 SGHRS, CDR2 YFSETQ. This CDR3 contains 14 residues. V was pared by 0 bases and J by 6 bases, with 10 bases between. The CDR3 bases are TGCGCCAGCAGCTTGGCTAGCGTCGGCAATGAGCAGTTCTTC. This encodes CASSLASVGNEQFF.

The chain is built from TRBV9 and TRBJ2-2; tentatively, D is TRBD1 (6 bases). The V end was cut by 0 bases, the J end by 6 bases, with 12 bases between. CDR3 size: 15 residues. Germline V CDR1 and CDR2: SGDLS, YYNGEE. CDR3 nucleotides: TGTGCCAGCAGCGTAGCTCAGGGGCGGTCCGGGGAGCTGTTTTTT. As protein: CASSVAQGRSGELFF.

CDR3 bases: TGTGCCAGCAGCTTATCTAGGTGGGAGACCCAGTACTTC. Amino acids: CASSLSRWETQYF. The rearrangement links TRBV11-3 to TRBJ2-5; D unresolved. The CDR3 loop spans 13 amino acids. Trimming pared 2 bases from V and 5 bases from J, leaving 9 bases between. Germline V gene data show CDR1 as SGHNT and CDR2 as YENEEA.

The J gene is TRBJ2-1, the V gene TRBV2; D not resolved. The CDR3 is 9 amino acids. Deletions cut 6 bases from V and 8 bases from J, with 2 bases between. Germline lookup yields CDR1 SNHLY and CDR2 FYNNEI. CDR3 residues: CASSDEQFF. Here the CDR3 DNA reads TGTGCCAGCAGCGATGAGCAGTTCTTC.

The chain combines TRBV9 with TRBJ1-4, with a tentative D call TRBD1 (5 bases). V was pared by 0 bases and J by 6 bases, with 12 bases between. Germline V gene data show CDR1 as SGDLS and CDR2 as YYNGEE. CDR3 size: 15 residues. The DNA for the CDR3 is TGTGCCAGCAGCGTAGCTTGGGGGTTTGATGAAAAACTGTTTTTT. Translation: CASSVAWGFDEKLFF.

This clone appeared a single time. This chain connects TRBV10-3 to TRBJ2-3; TRBD1 agrees at 10 bases. V was pared by 4 bases and J by 5 bases, with 6 bases of the junction left unmatched. Germline lookup yields CDR1 ENHRY and CDR2 SYGVKD. This CDR3 region has 15 residues. Written as DNA, the CDR3 is TGTGCCATCAGTGGCCCGGGACAGGGGATAGATACGCAGTATTTT. It encodes CAISGPGQGIDTQYF.